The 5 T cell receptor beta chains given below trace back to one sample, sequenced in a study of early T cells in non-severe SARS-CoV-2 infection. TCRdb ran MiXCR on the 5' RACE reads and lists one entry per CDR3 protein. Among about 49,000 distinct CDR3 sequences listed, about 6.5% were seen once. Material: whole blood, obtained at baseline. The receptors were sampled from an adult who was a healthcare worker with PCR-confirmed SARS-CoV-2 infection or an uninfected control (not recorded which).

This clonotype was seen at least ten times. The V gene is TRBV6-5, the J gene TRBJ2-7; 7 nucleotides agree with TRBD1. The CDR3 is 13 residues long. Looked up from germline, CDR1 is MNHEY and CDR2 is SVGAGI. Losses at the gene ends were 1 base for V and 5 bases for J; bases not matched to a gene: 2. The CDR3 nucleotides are TGTGCCAGCAGTTACTACAGGGGTAACGAGCAGTACTTC. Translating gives CASSYYRGNEQYF.

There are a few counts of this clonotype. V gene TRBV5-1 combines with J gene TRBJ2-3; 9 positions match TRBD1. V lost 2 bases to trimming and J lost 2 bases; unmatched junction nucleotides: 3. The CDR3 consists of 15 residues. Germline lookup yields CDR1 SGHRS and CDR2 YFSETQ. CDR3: CASSFGQGYTDTQYF. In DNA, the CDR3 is TGCGCCAGCAGCTTTGGACAGGGGTACACAGATACGCAGTATTTT.

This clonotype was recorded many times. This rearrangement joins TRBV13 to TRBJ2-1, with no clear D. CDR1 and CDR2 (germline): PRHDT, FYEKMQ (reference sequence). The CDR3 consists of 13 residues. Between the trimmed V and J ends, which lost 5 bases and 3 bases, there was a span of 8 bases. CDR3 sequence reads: CASSPRSYNEQFF. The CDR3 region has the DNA TGTGCCAGCAGCCCTCGTAGCTACAATGAGCAGTTCTTC.

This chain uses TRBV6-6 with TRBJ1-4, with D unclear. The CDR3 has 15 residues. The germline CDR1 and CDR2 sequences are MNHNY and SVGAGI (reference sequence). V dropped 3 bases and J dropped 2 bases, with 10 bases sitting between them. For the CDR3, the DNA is TGTGCCAGCAGTTATCCTCGGTCTACTAATGAAAAACTGTTTTTT. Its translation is CASSYPRSTNEKLFF.

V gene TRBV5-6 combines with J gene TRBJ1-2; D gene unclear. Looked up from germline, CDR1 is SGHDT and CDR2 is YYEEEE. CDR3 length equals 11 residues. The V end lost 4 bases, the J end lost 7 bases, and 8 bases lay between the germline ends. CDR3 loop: CASSRRVGYTF. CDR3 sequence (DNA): TGTGCCAGCAGCAGGCGGGTTGGCTACACCTTC.